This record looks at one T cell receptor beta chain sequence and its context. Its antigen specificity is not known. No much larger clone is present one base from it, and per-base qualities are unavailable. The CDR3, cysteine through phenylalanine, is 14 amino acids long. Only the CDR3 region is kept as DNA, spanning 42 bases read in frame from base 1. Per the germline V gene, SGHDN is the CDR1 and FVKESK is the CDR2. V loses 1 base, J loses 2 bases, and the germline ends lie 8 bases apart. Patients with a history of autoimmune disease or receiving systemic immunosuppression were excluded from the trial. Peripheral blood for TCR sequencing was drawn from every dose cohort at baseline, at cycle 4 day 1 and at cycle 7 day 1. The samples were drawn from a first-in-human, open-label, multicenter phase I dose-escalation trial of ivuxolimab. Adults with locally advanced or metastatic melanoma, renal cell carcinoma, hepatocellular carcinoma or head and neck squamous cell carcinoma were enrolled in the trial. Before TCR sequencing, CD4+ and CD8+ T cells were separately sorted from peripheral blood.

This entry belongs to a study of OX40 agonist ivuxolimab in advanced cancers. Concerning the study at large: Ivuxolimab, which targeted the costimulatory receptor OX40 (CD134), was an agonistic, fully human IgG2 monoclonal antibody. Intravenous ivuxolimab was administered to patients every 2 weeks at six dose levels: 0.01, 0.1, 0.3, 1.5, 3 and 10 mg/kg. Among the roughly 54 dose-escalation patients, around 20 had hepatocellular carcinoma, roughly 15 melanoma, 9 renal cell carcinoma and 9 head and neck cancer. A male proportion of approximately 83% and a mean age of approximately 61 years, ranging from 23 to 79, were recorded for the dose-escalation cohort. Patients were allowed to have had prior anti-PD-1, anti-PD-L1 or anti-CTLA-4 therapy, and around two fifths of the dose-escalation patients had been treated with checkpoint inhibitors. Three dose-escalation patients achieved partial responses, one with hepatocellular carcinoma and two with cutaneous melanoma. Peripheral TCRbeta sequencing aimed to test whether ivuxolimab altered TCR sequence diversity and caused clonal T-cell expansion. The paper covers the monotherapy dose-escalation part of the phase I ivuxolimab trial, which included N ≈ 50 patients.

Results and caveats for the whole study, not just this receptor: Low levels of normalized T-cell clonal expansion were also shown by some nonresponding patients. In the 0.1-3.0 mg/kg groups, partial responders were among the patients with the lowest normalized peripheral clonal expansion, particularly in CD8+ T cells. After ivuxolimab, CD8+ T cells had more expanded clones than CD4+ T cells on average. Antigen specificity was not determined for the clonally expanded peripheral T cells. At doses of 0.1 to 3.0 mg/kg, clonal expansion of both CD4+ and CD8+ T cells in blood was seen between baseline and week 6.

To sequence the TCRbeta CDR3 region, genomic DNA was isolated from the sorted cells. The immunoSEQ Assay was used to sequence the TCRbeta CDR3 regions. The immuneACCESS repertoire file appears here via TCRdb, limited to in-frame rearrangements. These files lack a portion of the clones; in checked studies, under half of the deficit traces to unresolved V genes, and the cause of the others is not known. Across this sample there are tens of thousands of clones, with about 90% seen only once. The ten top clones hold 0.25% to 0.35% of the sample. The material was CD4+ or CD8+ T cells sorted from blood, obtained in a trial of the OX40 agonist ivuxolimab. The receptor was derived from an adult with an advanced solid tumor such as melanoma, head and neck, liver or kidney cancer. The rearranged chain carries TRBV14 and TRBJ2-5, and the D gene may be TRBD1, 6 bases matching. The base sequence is TGTGCCAGCAGCCAAGCTAGGGGGCAAGAGACCCAGTACTTC. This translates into CASSQARGQETQYF.